The rows below give T cell receptor beta chains drawn from one sample of a study of radiotherapy plus CTLA-4 blockade in lung cancer. Data came from immunoSEQ multiplex PCR; TCRdb stores just in-frame clones and leaves some out. The top ten clones hold 11% of a sample with approximately 39,000 clones, over 55% of them seen once. The sequencing used peripheral blood, collected from a patient treated with radiotherapy plus ipilimumab. These receptors were collected from a human donor with non-small cell lung cancer who had stable disease on radiotherapy plus ipilimumab. Each CDR3 is given with its conserved first and last residue. The order of the fields is J gene, V gene, D gene, clone size, CDR3 protein, CDR3 DNA. D genes are given only for firm matches. The listing skips clone size in some rows; elsewhere it reads once, few, many or a size class.

J: TRBJ1-1; V: TRBV25-1; D: TRBD1; size: .; CDR3: CASSIKQGVGEAFF; DNA: TGTGCCAGCAGTATAAAACAGGGGGTCGGTGAAGCTTTCTTT
J: TRBJ2-3; V: TRBV14; D: .; size: .; CDR3: CASSLGQRGTDTQYF; DNA: TGTGCCAGCAGCTTGGGGCAGCGGGGCACAGATACGCAGTATTTT
J: TRBJ2-5; V: TRBV4-2; D: TRBD1; size: .; CDR3: CASSPFRGFEETQYF; DNA: TGTGCCAGCAGCCCTTTCAGGGGGTTCGAAGAGACCCAGTACTTC
J: TRBJ2-1; V: TRBV5-1; D: .; size: .; CDR3: CASSLGGDITYNEQFF; DNA: TGCGCCAGCAGCTTGGGAGGGGACATCACCTACAATGAGCAGTTCTTC
J: TRBJ1-1; V: TRBV7-2; D: .; size: .; CDR3: CASSFTGDTEAFF; DNA: TGTGCCAGCAGCTTTACAGGAGACACTGAAGCTTTCTTT
J: TRBJ1-2; V: TRBV25-1; D: .; size: .; CDR3: CASKGQITGYGYTF; DNA: TGTGCCAGCAAAGGACAGATAACTGGCTATGGCTACACCTTC
J: TRBJ1-6; V: TRBV19; D: .; size: .; CDR3: CASSGDGGRNSPLHF; DNA: TGTGCCAGTAGTGGGGATGGAGGGAGGAATTCACCCCTCCACTTT
J: TRBJ1-2; V: TRBV30; D: TRBD1; size: once; CDR3: CAWRPDRGRNLNYGYTF; DNA: TGTGCCTGGAGACCTGACAGGGGGCGTAATCTTAACTATGGCTACACCTTC
J: TRBJ1-5; V: TRBV2; D: .; size: medium-sized; CDR3: CASSWSGQPNQPQHF; DNA: TGTGCCAGCAGTTGGAGTGGCCAGCCCAATCAGCCCCAGCATTTT
J: TRBJ2-3; V: TRBV14; D: .; size: few; CDR3: CASSHSLSPDTQYF; DNA: TGTGCCAGCAGCCACTCCTTGAGCCCAGATACGCAGTATTTT
J: TRBJ2-1; V: TRBV18; D: .; size: .; CDR3: CASSPPGGSYNEQFF; DNA: TGTGCCAGCTCACCCCCCGGGGGCTCCTACAATGAGCAGTTCTTC
J: TRBJ1-1; V: TRBV9; D: .; size: few; CDR3: CASSVAGLNTEAFF; DNA: TGTGCCAGCAGCGTAGCAGGCTTGAACACTGAAGCTTTCTTT
J: TRBJ1-2; V: TRBV5-6; D: TRBD1; size: .; CDR3: CASRPQGVGYGYTF; DNA: TGTGCCAGCAGACCACAGGGGGTGGGCTATGGCTACACCTTC
J: TRBJ2-3; V: TRBV7-9; D: .; size: .; CDR3: CASSYNRADTQYF; DNA: TGTGCCAGCAGCTATAACAGGGCAGATACGCAGTATTTT
J: TRBJ1-5; V: TRBV29-1; D: .; size: .; CDR3: CSVGIPGKNQPQHF; DNA: TGCAGCGTTGGAATACCCGGGAAAAATCAGCCCCAGCATTTT
J: TRBJ1-1; V: TRBV7-9; D: .; size: .; CDR3: CASSLDGAGTEAFF; DNA: TGTGCCAGCAGCTTAGATGGGGCTGGGACTGAAGCTTTCTTT
J: TRBJ2-7; V: TRBV18; D: .; size: .; CDR3: CASSPAVNYEQYF; DNA: TGTGCCAGCTCACCTGCGGTCAACTACGAGCAGTACTTC
J: TRBJ1-5; V: TRBV2; D: TRBD1; size: .; CDR3: CASSPTGISNQPQHF; DNA: TGTGCCAGCAGTCCGACAGGGATAAGCAATCAGCCCCAGCATTTT
J: TRBJ2-2; V: TRBV5-1; D: .; size: few; CDR3: CASSLGLRAGELFF; DNA: TGCGCCAGCAGCTTGGGCCTCAGGGCCGGGGAGCTGTTTTTT
J: TRBJ2-1; V: TRBV5-1; D: TRBD2; size: .; CDR3: CASSLALAGESEQFF; DNA: TGCGCCAGCAGCTTGGCACTAGCGGGGGAATCTGAGCAGTTCTTC
J: TRBJ1-2; V: TRBV29-1; D: .; size: .; CDR3: CSVGRDYGYTF; DNA: TGCAGCGTTGGAAGAGACTATGGCTACACCTTC
J: TRBJ1-6; V: TRBV5-1; D: .; size: .; CDR3: CASSIGQSYNSPLHF; DNA: TGCGCCAGCAGCATAGGACAGAGCTATAATTCACCCCTCCACTTT
J: TRBJ2-1; V: TRBV5-1; D: TRBD2; size: .; CDR3: CASSSGLAGPNEQFF; DNA: TGCGCCAGCAGCTCTGGACTAGCGGGGCCCAATGAGCAGTTCTTC
J: TRBJ1-2; V: TRBV4-2; D: .; size: .; CDR3: CASSQVLAKWRAGSYFSAMDGYTF; DNA: TGTGCCAGCAGCCAAGTACTTGCAAAATGGAGGGCAGGGTCTTATTTTTCGGCCATGGATGGCTACACCTTC
J: TRBJ2-2; V: TRBV5-1; D: TRBD2; size: .; CDR3: CASSQGLNTGELFF; DNA: TGCGCCAGCAGTCAGGGACTAAACACCGGGGAGCTGTTTTTT
J: TRBJ2-3; V: TRBV7-2; D: TRBD1; size: .; CDR3: CASKERPGQNTDTQYF; DNA: TGTGCCAGCAAGGAAAGACCGGGACAGAACACAGATACGCAGTATTTT